Each of the 8 T cell receptor beta chains below was sequenced from the same sample in a study of blood T cell repertoires in COVID-19. Here immunoSEQ multiplex PCR was the method, and the copy in TCRdb shows in-frame clones only, minus some. The table lists approximately 240,000 clones, approximately 90% of them singletons. The sequenced sample consisted of PBMCs or T cells enriched from blood (not recorded which). The receptors stem from a woman aged 25 to 39 with acute COVID-19.

The chain carries TRBV5-1 and TRBJ1-4; maybe TRBD1 (5 bases). There are 15 residues in the CDR3. CDR1 and CDR2 from the germline V gene are SGHRS and YFSETQ. V was shortened by 4 bases and J by 0 bases, with 10 bases between the two germline ends. This CDR3 reads CASSPEGTTNEKLFF. The CDR3 DNA reads TGCGCCAGCAGCCCGGAGGGGACAACTAATGAAAAACTGTTTTTT.

The rearrangement links TRBV5-4 to TRBJ2-5; TRBD1 matches 8 bases. This CDR3 region has 14 residues. J lost 5 bases, V lost 2 bases, and 5 bases had no gene match. Germline-derived CDR1 and CDR2 are SGHNT and YYREEE (reference sequence). CDR3 DNA: TGTGCCAGCAGCTTCGGGACAGGCCTGGAGACCCAGTACTTC. This gives the protein CASSFGTGLETQYF.

The chain couples TRBV7-9 to TRBJ1-1; 8 bases match TRBD1. Germline V gene sequence: CDR1 SEHNR, CDR2 FQNEAQ (reference sequence). CDR3 length: 18 residues. Trimming at V came to 5 bases and at J to 0 bases, leaving 14 bases not matched to a gene. Here the CDR3 reads CASSPRQGTSLVNTEAFF. The DNA for the CDR3 is TGTGCCAGCAGCCCAAGACAGGGGACGTCTCTAGTGAACACTGAAGCTTTCTTT.

The V and J genes are TRBV3-1 (or the pseudogene TRBV3-2) and TRBJ1-1; 9 bases line up with TRBD1. The CDR3 runs 15 residues. Unmatched junction bases numbered 11, after V lost 1 base and J lost 11 bases. Germline V gene lookup returns CDR1 LGHDT and CDR2 YNNKEL (reference sequence). In nucleotides, the CDR3 is TGTGCCAGCAGCCAAGTAGGACAGGGGTTTCATCGGGCTTTCTTT. This translates into CASSQVGQGFHRAFF.

A few counts support this clone. J is TRBJ1-3 and V is TRBV3-1 (or the pseudogene TRBV3-2); D may be TRBD1 (6 bases). This CDR3 is built from 14 residues. V gave up 3 bases and J gave up 3 bases, with 9 bases separating them. Germline assignment: CDR1 LGHDT and CDR2 YNNKEL (reference sequence). The chain's CDR3 is CASSQTGYGNTIYF. The CDR3 DNA reads as TGTGCCAGCAGCCAGACAGGATATGGAAACACCATATATTTT.

V and J are TRBV11-2 and TRBJ2-1; no clear D gene. Between the trimmed V and J ends, which lost 4 bases and 0 bases, there was a span of 4 bases. From germline, CDR1 is SGHAT and CDR2 FQNNGV. The CDR3 spans 13 residues. In nucleotides, the CDR3 is TGTGCCAGCAGCTCCTCCTCCTACAATGAGCAGTTCTTC. Its protein is CASSSSSYNEQFF. The variable domain in full, completed from reference TRBV11-2 and TRBJ2-1, reads EAGVAQSPRYKIIEKRQSVAFWCNPISGHATLYWYQQILGQGPKLLIQFQNNGVVDDSQLPKDRFSAERLKGVDSTLKIQPAKLEDSAVYLCASSSSSYNEQFFGPGTRLTVL.

This rearrangement joins TRBV7-7 to TRBJ2-2; TRBD1 or TRBD2 may be the D gene (8 bases each). The CDR3 loop spans 13 amino acids. Germline values: CDR1 SSHAT, CDR2 FNYEAQ (reference sequence). The CDR3 bases are TGTGCTAGCGGGACAGGGAACACCGGGGAGCTGTTTTTT. This gives the protein CASGTGNTGELFF.

The chain recombines TRBV5-5 with TRBJ2-7, with 9 bases matching TRBD1. The length of the CDR3 is 17 residues. V shed 0 bases and J 4 bases; nucleotides not matched to a gene: 11. Germline-derived CDR1 and CDR2 are SGHKS and YYEKEE (reference sequence). CDR3 sequence reads: CASSLVKTGTGRYEQYF. The CDR3 DNA sequence: TGTGCCAGCAGCTTGGTAAAAACAGGGACAGGGAGGTACGAGCAGTACTTC.